A single sample gave rise to the 24 T cell receptor beta chains below, sequenced in a study of CD8+ T cells in alopecia areata (dated by TCRdb to 2017 to 2018). The time point tag for this specimen amounts to: 24 weeks on oral tofacitinib. The treatment or condition label of this sample denotes: oral pan-JAK inhibitor, 5-10 mg twice daily. Libraries were made using the immunoSEQ multiplex PCR assay. To provide template for TCR sequencing, every sample had RNA extracted and reverse transcribed into cDNA. TCRdb took this table from immuneACCESS and kept in-frame rearrangements with V and J called. Such tables lack part of the clones; where checked against another copy, unresolved V genes explain under half of the gap, and the rest is unexplained. The sample table records 170,000 or so clones; 58% of these occur just once. Clones ranked in the top ten supply roughly 12% of the sample. The sequencing here drew on CD8+ T cells sorted from blood, taken at week 24, from a patient treated with tofacitinib. These receptors were taken from a human donor with alopecia areata.

The chain has TRBV7-9 and TRBJ1-5; TRBD1 is a possible D gene (6 bases). CDR1 and CDR2 from the germline V gene are SEHNR and FQNEAQ (reference sequence). CDR3 length: 13 amino acids. Trimming cost V 6 bases and J 4 bases, with 10 bases left between them. In nucleotides, the CDR3 is TGTGCCAGCAGTTCCGACAGGAATCAGCCCCAGCATTTT. It yields the protein CASSSDRNQPQHF. The variable domain in full, with the rest retrieved from reference TRBV7-9 and TRBJ1-5, is DTGVSQNPRHKITKRGQNVTFRCDPISEHNRLYWYRQTLGQGPEFLTYFQNEAQLEKSRLLSDRFSAERPKGSFSTLEIQRTEQGDSAMYLCASSSDRNQPQHFGDGTRLSIL.

The chain couples TRBV29-1 to TRBJ2-1, with D unresolved. Germline lookup yields CDR1 SQVTM and CDR2 ANQGSEA. Between the trimmed V and J ends, which lost 3 bases and 4 bases, there was a span of 4 bases. The CDR3 is 11 residues long. The CDR3 nucleotides are TGCAGCGTTGACAGGTACAATGAGCAGTTCTTC. This translates into CSVDRYNEQFF.

This clone was detected a few times. The same CDR3 also results from other DNA sequences found in this sample. CDR3 sequence: CASSFTSGDYEQYF. The CDR3 DNA reads as TGCGCCAGCAGTTTCACTTCCGGTGACTACGAGCAGTACTTC. J is TRBJ2-7 and V is TRBV5-1; D unresolved. Trimming left V 5 bases short and J 3 bases short, with 15 bases between. The CDR3 is made up of 14 amino acids. The germline gives CDR1 SGHRS, CDR2 YFSETQ.

J is TRBJ1-6 and V is TRBV27; TRBD1 matches at 9 bases. The V segment lost 3 bases and the J segment 10 bases; nucleotides outside the gene matches: 4. Germline CDR1 is MNHEY and CDR2 is SMNVEV (reference sequence). CDR3 length: 14 amino acids. DNA of the CDR3: TGTGCCAGCAGTTTCCGGGACAGGGACTCACCCCTCCACTTT. Protein: CASSFRDRDSPLHF.

V is TRBV5-1 and J is TRBJ2-5; D is ambiguous. The V end lost 0 bases, the J end lost 2 bases, and 17 bases lay between the germline ends. Germline assignment: CDR1 SGHRS and CDR2 YFSETQ. This CDR3 is built from 17 residues. The CDR3 sequence is CASSLDSPAGPQETQYF. The CDR3 bases are TGCGCCAGCAGCTTGGATTCCCCGGCCGGACCACAAGAGACCCAGTACTTC.

CDR3: CASSPIQYNSPLHF. CDR3 sequence (DNA): TGCGCCAGCAGCCCGATACAGTATAATTCACCCCTCCACTTT. The V gene is TRBV4-1, the J gene TRBJ1-6; D is ambiguous. CDR1 is MGHRA, CDR2 YSYEKL, per germline. V dropped 4 bases and J dropped 4 bases, with 8 bases sitting between them. The CDR3 consists of 14 residues.

The rearrangement uses TRBV5-6 and TRBJ1-1; unclear D gene. CDR1 SGHDT and CDR2 YYEEEE come from the germline V gene. The ends were cut back, 4 bases at V and 4 bases at J, with 11 bases in the middle. The CDR3 covers 13 residues. The CDR3 coding sequence is TGTGCCAGCAGCCCGCGGTACGTCACTGAAGCTTTCTTT. It encodes CASSPRYVTEAFF.

The V and J genes are TRBV7-6 and TRBJ2-3; D is ambiguous. V was pared by 3 bases and J by 5 bases, with 6 bases between. Germline lookup yields CDR1 SGHVS and CDR2 FNYEAQ. This CDR3 is 12 amino acids long. CDR3 loop: CASSFLGDTQYF. DNA for the CDR3: TGTGCCAGCAGCTTCCTTGGAGATACGCAGTATTTT.

The CDR3 here is CASSLLAGSYEQYF. DNA of the CDR3: TGTGCCAGCAGTTTGCTCGCGGGCTCCTACGAGCAGTACTTC. V gene TRBV27 combines with J gene TRBJ2-7, with D possibly being TRBD2 (5 bases). The V gene's germline CDR1 is MNHEY and CDR2 SMNVEV (reference sequence). The CDR3 is 14 amino acids. Trimming left V 3 bases short and J 0 bases short, with 9 bases between.

V usage is TRBV6-5 and J usage is TRBJ2-7; TRBD2 matches 7 bases. The V gene end was trimmed by 0 bases and the J gene end by 3 bases; junction bases not matched to a gene: 2. Per germline, CDR1 MNHEY and CDR2 SVGAGI. CDR3 length: 14 amino acids. CDR3 in DNA: TGTGCCAGCAGTTACTCTCCGGGGGGCTACGAGCAGTACTTC. Protein sequence: CASSYSPGGYEQYF.

The chain links TRBV20-1 to TRBJ2-1, with no clear D. The CDR3 consists of 11 residues. Germline V gives CDR1 DFQATT, CDR2 SNEGSKA (reference sequence). Deletions cut 1 base from V and 7 bases from J, with 5 bases between. The CDR3 DNA sequence: TGCAGTGCTAGAGTTGTGAATGAGCAGTTCTTC. Its protein product is CSARVVNEQFF.

The J gene is TRBJ1-6, the V gene TRBV5-6, with D maybe TRBD1 (5 bases). CDR3 length: 13 residues. With 2 bases removed from V and 7 bases from J, the gap between germline ends came to 7 bases. Germline V gene data show CDR1 as SGHDT and CDR2 as YYEEEE. DNA of the CDR3: TGTGCCAGCAGCTTAGGGGAGAATTCACCCCTCCACTTT. This sequence encodes CASSLGENSPLHF.

The chain carries TRBV27 and TRBJ2-1, with D tentatively TRBD2 (6 bases). The CDR3 consists of 12 residues. Germline V gives CDR1 MNHEY, CDR2 SMNVEV (reference sequence). The V end lost 3 bases, the J end lost 8 bases, and 8 bases lay between the germline ends. CDR3 nucleotides: TGTGCCAGCAGTTTCAGGGAGGATGAGCAGTTCTTC. This codes for CASSFREDEQFF.

This chain connects TRBV5-1 to TRBJ2-7, with D perhaps TRBD2 (6 bases). V gave up 5 bases and J gave up 3 bases, with 18 bases separating them. The CDR3 has 15 amino acids. Germline CDR1 SGHRS, CDR2 YFSETQ. In DNA form, the CDR3 reads TGCGCCAGCAGTCCGTGGACTAACTCCGACTACGAGCAGTACTTC. Its translation: CASSPWTNSDYEQYF.

The CDR3 is CASSQGQDEQYF. In DNA, the CDR3 is TGCGCCAGCAGCCAAGGACAGGACGAGCAGTACTTC. This chain links TRBV4-1 with TRBJ2-7; maybe TRBD1 (6 bases). The CDR3 loop spans 12 amino acids. V was trimmed by 1 base and J by 5 bases, leaving 6 bases between them. Per germline, CDR1 MGHRA and CDR2 YSYEKL.

This clone was found a few times. The CDR3 spells CSVPGTQGNYGYTF. CDR3 bases: TGCAGCGTTCCTGGGACACAGGGGAACTATGGCTACACCTTC. This chain connects TRBV29-1 to TRBJ1-2, with 7 bases lining up with TRBD1. Germline-derived CDR1 and CDR2 are SQVTM and ANQGSEA. The CDR3 totals 14 residues. J gave up 2 bases and V 5 bases, and 8 bases lay outside the gene matches.

The CDR3 loop reads CAWSDGVTQYF. CDR3 DNA: TGTGCCTGGAGTGACGGGGTGACCCAGTACTTC. The rearrangement links TRBV30 to TRBJ2-5; perhaps TRBD2 as D (5 bases). Trimming cost V 1 base and J 7 bases, with 7 bases left between them. Germline CDR1 is GTSNPN and CDR2 is SVGIG (reference sequence). The CDR3 covers 11 residues. Looking up the rest from reference TRBV30 and TRBJ2-5 gives the full variable domain: SQTIHQWPATLVQPVGSPLSLECTVEGTSNPNLYWYRQAAGRGLQLLFYSVGIGQISSEVPQNLSASRPQDRQFILSSKKLLLSDSGFYLCAWSDGVTQYFGPGTRLLVL.

This clone was detected many times. The chain uses TRBV7-2 and TRBJ2-7; weak D call: TRBD2 (6 bases). The V gene's germline CDR1 is SGHTA and CDR2 FQGNSA. Trimming shortened V by 5 bases and J by 3 bases, and 17 bases separated the two germline ends. This CDR3 has 15 amino acids. CDR3 region: CASSSRDLGGYEQYF. The CDR3 nucleotides are TGTGCCAGCAGCAGCAGAGATCTCGGGGGCTACGAGCAGTACTTC. Combining the CDR3 with reference TRBV7-2 and TRBJ2-7 gives the whole variable domain GAGVSQSPSNKVTEKGKDVELRCDPISGHTALYWYRQSLGQGLEFLIYFQGNSAPDKSGLPSDRFSAERTGGSVSTLTIQRTQQEDSAVYLCASSSRDLGGYEQYFGPGTRLTVT.

V is TRBV27 and J is TRBJ2-3; 7 bases match TRBD2. Germline V CDR1 and CDR2: MNHEY, SMNVEV (reference sequence). The CDR3 is made up of 16 amino acids. Germline trimming cut 6 bases from V and 2 bases from J; bases unmatched to any gene: 11. CDR3 amino acids: CASSSVRAGPTDTQYF. For the CDR3, the DNA is TGTGCCAGCAGCTCCGTGAGAGCGGGACCCACAGATACGCAGTATTTT.

The chain carries TRBV5-1 and TRBJ2-7; 10 bases match TRBD1. Unmatched junction bases numbered 2, after V lost 5 bases and J lost 3 bases. This CDR3 region has 13 residues. The germline V gene encodes CDR1 SGHRS and CDR2 YFSETQ. The CDR3 loop reads CASSWTGGYEQYF. The DNA for the CDR3 is TGCGCCAGCAGTTGGACAGGGGGCTACGAGCAGTACTTC.

The chain uses TRBV5-1 and TRBJ1-4; D gene uncertain. The CDR3 sequence is 16 residues long. Germline V gene sequence: CDR1 SGHRS, CDR2 YFSETQ. V was shortened by 4 bases and J by 3 bases, with 16 bases between the two germline ends. The CDR3 protein is CASSLNEQIANEKLFF. CDR3 bases: TGCGCCAGCAGCCTCAACGAACAGATTGCTAATGAAAAACTGTTTTTT.

The rearrangement joins TRBV7-3 to TRBJ1-1; a possible D gene is TRBD1 (5 bases). The CDR3 has 14 amino acids. Trimming removed 2 bases from V and 5 bases from J, with 12 bases in between. Germline V gene lookup returns CDR1 SGHTA and CDR2 FQGTGA. Here the CDR3 DNA reads TGTGCCAGCAGCTTATCGGCAGGGTATACTGAAGCTTTCTTT. Its translation: CASSLSAGYTEAFF. Full variable domain (missing parts from reference TRBV7-3 and TRBJ1-1): GAGVSQTPSNKVTEKGKYVELRCDPISGHTALYWYRQSLGQGPEFLIYFQGTGAADDSGLPNDRFFAVRPEGSVSTLKIQRTERGDSAVYLCASSLSAGYTEAFFGQGTRLTVV.

The V gene is TRBV7-9, the J gene TRBJ1-6; no firm D call. V was pared by 5 bases and J by 11 bases, with 19 bases between. The CDR3 runs 15 residues. The germline V gene has CDR1 SEHNR and CDR2 FQNEAQ (reference sequence). CDR3 protein: CASSPQTDPRAPLHF. The CDR3 nucleotides are TGTGCCAGCAGCCCCCAGACGGACCCTAGGGCACCCCTCCACTTT.

This chain uses TRBV6-5 with TRBJ1-2, with 9 bases fitting TRBD1. CDR3 length equals 14 residues. Germline loops: CDR1 MNHEY, CDR2 SVGAGI. The V segment lost 10 bases and the J segment 3 bases; nucleotides outside the gene matches: 9. The CDR3 here is CAISPGQGDYGYTF. The CDR3 DNA is TGTGCCATCTCACCGGGACAGGGCGACTATGGCTACACCTTC.